This TCR beta chain emerged from a study of shared clonotypes between healthy human individuals. Overall study: Donors, aged 18 to 49, were a couple of women and a few men. Broader study findings: It was observed that 5% to 6.5% of naive CD4 clonotypes were shared across a handful of donors.

CDR1 is SGHRS, CDR2 YFSETQ, per germline. The V and J ends lost 0 bases and 6 bases, in that order; junction bases with no gene match: 6. There are 15 residues in the CDR3. Comment on this clone: Its matching antigen is unknown.

The study ran the assay at deep level. Assay used: immunoSEQ multiplex PCR; TCRdb lists only in-frame clones, some missing. Of over 2 million clones in the sample, approximately 95% were seen once. Naive CD8 cells were CD45RO-negative, positively selected for CCR7, excluding terminally differentiated effector memory CD45RA+ cells. The sample comprised naive CD8+ T cells sorted from blood. The chain carries TRBV5-1 and TRBJ1-2, with 9 bases matching TRBD1. This sequence originates from a man younger than 35 in good health. In nucleotides, the CDR3 is TGCGCCAGCAGCTTGGTTGGGGGACAGGGAGATGGCTACACCTTC. This gives the protein CASSLVGGQGDGYTF.